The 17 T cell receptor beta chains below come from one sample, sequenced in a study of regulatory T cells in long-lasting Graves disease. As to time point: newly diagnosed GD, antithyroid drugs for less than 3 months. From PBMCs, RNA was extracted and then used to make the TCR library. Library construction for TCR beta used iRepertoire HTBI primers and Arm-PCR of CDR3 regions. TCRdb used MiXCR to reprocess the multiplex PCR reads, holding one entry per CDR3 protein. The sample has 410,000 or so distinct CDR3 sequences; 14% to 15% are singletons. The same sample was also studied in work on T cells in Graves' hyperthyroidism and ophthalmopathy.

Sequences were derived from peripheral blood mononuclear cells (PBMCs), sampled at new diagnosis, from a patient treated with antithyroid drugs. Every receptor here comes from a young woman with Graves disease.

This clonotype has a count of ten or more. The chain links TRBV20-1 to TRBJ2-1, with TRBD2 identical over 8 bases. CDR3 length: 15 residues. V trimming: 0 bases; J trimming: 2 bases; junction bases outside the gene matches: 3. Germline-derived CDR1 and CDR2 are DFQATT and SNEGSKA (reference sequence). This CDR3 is CSAREVGLAYNEQFF. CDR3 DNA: TGCAGTGCTAGAGAGGTGGGACTAGCCTACAATGAGCAGTTCTTC.

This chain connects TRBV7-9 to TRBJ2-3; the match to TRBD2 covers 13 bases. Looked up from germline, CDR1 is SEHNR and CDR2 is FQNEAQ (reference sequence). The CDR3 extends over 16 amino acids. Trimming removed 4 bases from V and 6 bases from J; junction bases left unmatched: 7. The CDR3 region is CASSSLTSGRLDTQYF. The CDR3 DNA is TGTGCCAGCAGCTCCTTGACTAGCGGGAGGCTTGATACGCAGTATTTT.

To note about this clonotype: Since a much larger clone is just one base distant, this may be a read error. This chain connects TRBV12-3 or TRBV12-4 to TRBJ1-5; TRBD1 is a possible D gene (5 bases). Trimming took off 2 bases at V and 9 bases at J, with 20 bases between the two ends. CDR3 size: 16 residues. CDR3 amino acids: CASSLSSGTPSRPQHF. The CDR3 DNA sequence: TGTGCCAGCAGTTTATCCTCAGGGACCCCTTCGCGGCCCCAGCATTTT.

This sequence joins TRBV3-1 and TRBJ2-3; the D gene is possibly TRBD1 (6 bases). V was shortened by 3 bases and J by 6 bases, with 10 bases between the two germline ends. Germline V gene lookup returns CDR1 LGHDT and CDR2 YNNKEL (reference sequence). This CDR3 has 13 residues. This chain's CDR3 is CASSQTGTDTQYF. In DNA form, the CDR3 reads TGTGCCAGCAGCCAGACAGGTACTGATACGCAGTATTTT.

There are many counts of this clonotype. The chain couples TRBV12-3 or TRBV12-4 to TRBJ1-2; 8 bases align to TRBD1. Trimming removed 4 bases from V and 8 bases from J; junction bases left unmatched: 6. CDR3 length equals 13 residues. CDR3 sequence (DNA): TGTGCCAGCAGTTCGGACAGGGTTGGAGGCTACACCTTC. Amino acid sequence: CASSSDRVGGYTF.

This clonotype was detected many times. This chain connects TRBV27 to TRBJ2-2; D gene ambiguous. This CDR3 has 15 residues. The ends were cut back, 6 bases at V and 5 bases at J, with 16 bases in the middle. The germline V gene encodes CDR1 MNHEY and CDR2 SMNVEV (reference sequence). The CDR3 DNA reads TGTGCCAGCAGGGGAAGGCAGATCGCGACCGGGGAGCTGTTTTTT. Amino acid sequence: CASRGRQIATGELFF.

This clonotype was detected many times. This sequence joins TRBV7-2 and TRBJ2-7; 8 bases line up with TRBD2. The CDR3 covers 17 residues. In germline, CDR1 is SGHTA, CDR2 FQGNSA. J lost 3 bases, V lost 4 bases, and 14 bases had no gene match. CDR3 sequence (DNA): TGTGCCAGCAGCTCCCGAACCCTGGGACTAGTTGGCTACGAGCAGTACTTC. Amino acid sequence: CASSSRTLGLVGYEQYF.

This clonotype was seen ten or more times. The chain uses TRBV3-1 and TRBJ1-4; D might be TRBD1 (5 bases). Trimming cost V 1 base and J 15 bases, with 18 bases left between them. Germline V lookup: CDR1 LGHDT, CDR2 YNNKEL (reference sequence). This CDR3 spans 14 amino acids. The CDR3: CASSQGPVGRGMFF. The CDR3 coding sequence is TGTGCCAGCAGCCAAGGTCCGGTGGGGCGCGGGATGTTTTTT.

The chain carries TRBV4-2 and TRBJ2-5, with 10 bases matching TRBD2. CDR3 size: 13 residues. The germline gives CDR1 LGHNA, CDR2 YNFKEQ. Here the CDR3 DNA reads TGTGCTACCGGGGGACTAGCGAGTGAGACCCAGTACTTC. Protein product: CATGGLASETQYF.

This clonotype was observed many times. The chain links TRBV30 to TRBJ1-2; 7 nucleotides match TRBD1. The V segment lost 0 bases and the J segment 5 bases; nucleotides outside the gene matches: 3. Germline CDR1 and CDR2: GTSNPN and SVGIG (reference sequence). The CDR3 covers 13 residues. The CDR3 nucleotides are TGTGCCTGGAGTGTGGGGACAGCTTATGGCTACACCTTC. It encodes CAWSVGTAYGYTF.

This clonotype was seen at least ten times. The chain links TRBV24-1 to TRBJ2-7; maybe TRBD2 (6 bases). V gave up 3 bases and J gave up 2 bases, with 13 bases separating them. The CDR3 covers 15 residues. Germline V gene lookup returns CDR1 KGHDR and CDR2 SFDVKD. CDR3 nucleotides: TGTGCCACCAGTGATCCGCGGGACGGAGCCTACGAGCAGTACTTC. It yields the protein CATSDPRDGAYEQYF.

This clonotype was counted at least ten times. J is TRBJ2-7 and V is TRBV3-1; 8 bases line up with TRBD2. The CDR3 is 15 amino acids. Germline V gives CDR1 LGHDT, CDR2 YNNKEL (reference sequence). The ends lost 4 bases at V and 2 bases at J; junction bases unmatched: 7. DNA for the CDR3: TGTGCCAGCAGCCGTAGCGGGACTGCTACCTACGAGCAGTACTTC. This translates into CASSRSGTATYEQYF.

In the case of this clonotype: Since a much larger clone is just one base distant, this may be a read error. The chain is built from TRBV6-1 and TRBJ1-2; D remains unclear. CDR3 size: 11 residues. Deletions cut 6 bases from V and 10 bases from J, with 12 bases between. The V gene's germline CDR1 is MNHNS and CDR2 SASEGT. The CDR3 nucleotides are TGTGCCAGCAGCAACAACCCTGACTACACCTTC. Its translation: CASSNNPDYTF.

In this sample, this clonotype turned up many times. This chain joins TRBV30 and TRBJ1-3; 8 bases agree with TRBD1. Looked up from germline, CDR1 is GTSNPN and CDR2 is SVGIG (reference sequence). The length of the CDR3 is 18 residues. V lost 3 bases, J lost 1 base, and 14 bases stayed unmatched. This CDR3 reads CAWRGQGRRNASGNTIYF. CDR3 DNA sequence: TGTGCCTGGAGAGGACAGGGCCGCAGGAACGCATCTGGAAACACCATATATTTT.

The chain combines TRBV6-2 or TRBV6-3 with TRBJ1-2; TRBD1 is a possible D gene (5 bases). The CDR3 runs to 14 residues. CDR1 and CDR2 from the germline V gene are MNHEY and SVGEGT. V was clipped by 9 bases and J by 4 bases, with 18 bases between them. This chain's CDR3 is CASSPKGQGYGYTF. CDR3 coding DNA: TGTGCCAGTAGCCCCAAGGGGCAGGGCTATGGCTACACCTTC.

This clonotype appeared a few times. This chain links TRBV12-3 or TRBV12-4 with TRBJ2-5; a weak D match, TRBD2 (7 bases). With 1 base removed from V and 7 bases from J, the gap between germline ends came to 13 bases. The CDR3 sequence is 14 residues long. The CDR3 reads CASSLVGGGGTQYF. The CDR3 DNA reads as TGTGCCAGCAGTTTAGTGGGGGGAGGGGGGACCCAGTACTTC.

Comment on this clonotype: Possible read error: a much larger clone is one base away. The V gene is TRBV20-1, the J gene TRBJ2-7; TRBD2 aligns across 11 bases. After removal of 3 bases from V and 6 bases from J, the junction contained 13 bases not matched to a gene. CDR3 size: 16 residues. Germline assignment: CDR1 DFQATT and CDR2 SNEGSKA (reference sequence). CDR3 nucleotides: TGCAGTGCTAGCCCCCTAGCGGGAGGATTGAGTCGCGAGCAGTACTTC. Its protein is CSASPLAGGLSREQYF.